This T cell receptor (beta chain) was sequenced during a study of cytomegalovirus exposure and HLA in healthy donors. V lost 5 bases, J lost 2 bases, and 16 bases lay in between. The CDR3 spans 15 residues. Germline CDR1 is SEHNR and CDR2 is FQNEAQ (reference sequence). TCRdb keeps only in-frame clones here, not all; method: immunoSEQ multiplex PCR. This sample carries over 65,000 clones, 94% of them seen once, and the ten largest clones take approximately 2%. This sequence joins TRBV7-9 and TRBJ2-7, with D perhaps TRBD1 (6 bases). This TCR was sampled from a woman between 18 and 29 years old in good health and CMV-seropositive. Specimen: PBMCs. CDR3 residues: CASSREQGVTYEQYF. For the CDR3, the DNA is TGTGCCAGCAGCCGAGAACAGGGTGTTACCTACGAGCAGTACTTC.